The 10 T cell receptor beta chains below come from one sample, sequenced in a study of T cells in localized non-small cell lung cancer. TCRdb keeps only in-frame clones here, not all; method: immunoSEQ multiplex PCR. The sample has approximately 2,000 clones, around 21% seen once; the top ten hold around 7.3%. Source: normal lung tissue next to the tumor, taken before any cancer treatment. These receptors all stem from a woman between 35 and 70 years old with stage I lung adenocarcinoma.

Only a few counts were recorded for this clone. This chain links TRBV6-8 with TRBJ1-1; D gene uncertain. This CDR3 contains 15 residues. Per the germline V gene, CDR1 is MNHGY and CDR2 is SAAAGT. With 10 bases removed from V and 1 base from J, the gap between germline ends came to 19 bases. The CDR3 sequence: CATGQMYGSNTEAFF. The CDR3 nucleotides are TGTGCCACGGGCCAGATGTATGGGTCGAACACTGAAGCTTTCTTT.

V is TRBV25-1 and J is TRBJ1-6, with D possibly TRBD1 on 6 matching bases. The V and J ends lost 4 bases and 9 bases respectively, with 13 bases between them. The CDR3 spans 14 residues. Germline lookup yields CDR1 MGHDK and CDR2 SYGVNS. The CDR3 loop is CASSGGGLVSPLHF. Here the CDR3 DNA reads TGTGCCAGCAGTGGAGGGGGGTTGGTTTCACCCCTCCACTTT.

This sequence joins TRBV6-8 and TRBJ2-3, with 7 bases lining up with TRBD1. CDR1 MNHGY and CDR2 SAAAGT come from the germline V gene. The CDR3 spans 19 residues. J lost 5 bases, V lost 0 bases, and 17 bases had no gene match. The chain's CDR3 is CASSYSVGQTGLPLDTQYF. The CDR3 DNA sequence: TGTGCCAGCAGTTACTCGGTGGGACAGACCGGCCTCCCCCTAGATACGCAGTATTTT.

This clone is categorized as medium-sized. CDR3 loop: CASSDRQSYGYTF. As DNA, the CDR3 is TGTGCCAGCAGTGACCGGCAGAGCTATGGCTACACCTTC. The gene calls are TRBV6-8 and TRBJ1-2; D gene unclear. V lost 5 bases, J lost 4 bases, and 11 bases lay in between. Germline V gene lookup returns CDR1 MNHGY and CDR2 SAAAGT. The CDR3 length is 13 residues.

This chain joins TRBV29-1 and TRBJ2-7; D is perhaps TRBD1 (6 bases). The germline V and J ends were trimmed by 6 bases and 1 base, with 19 bases remaining between them. In germline, CDR1 is SQVTM, CDR2 ANQGSEA. The CDR3 sequence is 15 residues long. The CDR3 DNA sequence: TGCAGCGTATTAAAGACAGGCGTCTGGTCCTACGAGCAGTACTTC. This encodes CSVLKTGVWSYEQYF.

This clone showed up just a few times. The V and J genes are TRBV7-5 and TRBJ2-7. TRBV7-5 corresponds to a pseudogene. The CDR3 totals 16 residues. The CDR3 DNA reads as TGTGCCAGCAGCTTGGCCGGCTGGGGGAGATCCTACGAGCAGTACTTC. This sequence encodes CASSLAGWGRSYEQYF.

V is TRBV18 and J is TRBJ2-4; tentatively, D is TRBD1 (6 bases). The V end lost 3 bases, the J end lost 1 base, and 13 bases lay between the germline ends. From germline, CDR1 is KGHSH and CDR2 LQKENI. The CDR3 contains 16 residues. CDR3 coding DNA: TGTGCCAGCTCACCTTACAGGGACGGGGCCAAAAACATTCAGTACTTC. It yields the protein CASSPYRDGAKNIQYF.

The V and J genes are TRBV6-8 and TRBJ1-1, with unresolved D. The V end was cut by 0 bases, the J end by 0 bases, with 14 bases between. This CDR3 comprises 17 residues. The germline V gene encodes CDR1 MNHGY and CDR2 SAAAGT. Here the CDR3 DNA reads TGTGCCAGCAGTTACTCCGCCTGGAGAGTCTTGAACACTGAAGCTTTCTTT. It specifies CASSYSAWRVLNTEAFF.

Sample share makes this clone medium-sized. The J gene is TRBJ2-7, the V gene TRBV23-1; 7 bases align to TRBD2. TRBV23-1 is an ORF for which the function is uncertain. Unmatched junction bases numbered 15, after V lost 6 bases and J lost 7 bases. The length of the CDR3 is 15 residues. The CDR3 reads CASSLSLGTAGEQYF. Here the CDR3 DNA reads TGCGCCAGCAGCTTAAGTTTAGGTACAGCGGGGGAGCAGTACTTC.

The rearrangement joins TRBV15 to TRBJ1-4; TRBD1 might be the D (5 bases). With 0 bases removed from V and 7 bases from J, the gap between germline ends came to 12 bases. Germline V gene sequence: CDR1 LNHNV, CDR2 YYDKDF (reference sequence). This CDR3 contains 15 residues. CDR3 DNA: TGTGCCACCAGCAGAGAAGGGGTAACGGTTGAAAAACTGTTTTTT. Its protein is CATSREGVTVEKLFF.